This T cell receptor beta chain was sequenced in a study of T-cell memory formation after mild COVID-19. Turning to the study itself: Each donor largely had its own TCR clusters. Findings of the study overall: The second-wave clones peaking on day 37 were not confirmed as SARS-CoV-2-specific. Clones that contracted from day 15 to 85 were balanced CD4/CD8, while later expanders leaned CD4+.

The germline V gene has CDR1 SGHRS and CDR2 YFSETQ. CDR3 length: 14 amino acids. Deletions cut 4 bases from V and 5 bases from J, with 15 bases between. This clonotype showed up just a few times. The target antigen is unknown. TCRdb recomputed calls from the 5' RACE reads with MiXCR, one row per CDR3 protein. The sample has 550,000 to 600,000 distinct CDR3 sequences; roughly 17% are singletons. The V call is TRBV5-1, the J call TRBJ1-1, with D maybe TRBD1 (6 bases). The sequencing sample was made of PBMCs or a T cell subset sorted from them (not recorded which). This receptor was identified in an adult woman who had mild COVID-19 (a few samples of this study predate the infection). Cell type and time point are not known. The CDR3 nucleotides are TGCGCCAGCAGCGAGATTTCTAGGGGGACTGAAGCTTTCTTT. It codes for CASSEISRGTEAFF.